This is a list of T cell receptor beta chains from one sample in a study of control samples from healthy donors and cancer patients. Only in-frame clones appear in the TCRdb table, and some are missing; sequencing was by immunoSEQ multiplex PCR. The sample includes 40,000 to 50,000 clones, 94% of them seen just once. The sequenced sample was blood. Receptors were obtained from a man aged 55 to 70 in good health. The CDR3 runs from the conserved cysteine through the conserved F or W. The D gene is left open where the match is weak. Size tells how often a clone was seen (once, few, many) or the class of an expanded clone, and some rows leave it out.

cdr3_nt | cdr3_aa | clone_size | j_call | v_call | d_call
TGTGCCAGTAGTTCCCCCGGACCTCAGGGTGAGCAGTTCTTC | CASSSPGPQGEQFF | . | TRBJ2-1 | TRBV19 | .
TGTGCCAGCAGCTTAGCCGGGACTAGCGTCTACAATGAGCAGTTCTTC | CASSLAGTSVYNEQFF | . | TRBJ2-1 | TRBV7-8 | TRBD2
TGTGCTAGCACTTCGGGCGGAGGAGACTCCTACGAGCAGTACTTC | CASTSGGGDSYEQYF | . | TRBJ2-7 | TRBV12-5 | .
TGTGCCAGCAGCCCGGGACTAGCGGGATATTACGAGCAGTACTTC | CASSPGLAGYYEQYF | . | TRBJ2-7 | TRBV11-2 | TRBD2
TGTGCCACCAGCAGAGAGCTCCCGGGGGGGGAAGAGACCCAGTACTTC | CATSRELPGGEETQYF | . | TRBJ2-5 | TRBV15 | TRBD2
TGTGCCAGCAGCTTAGGGGACAGGGGGATGGCTGAAGCTTTCTTT | CASSLGDRGMAEAFF | . | TRBJ1-1 | TRBV7-8 | TRBD1
TGTGCCAGCAGTCCCATACCCGGGACCGAAGTTTTACCGTCCTACGAGCAGTACTTC | CASSPIPGTEVLPSYEQYF | . | TRBJ2-7 | TRBV6-6 | .
TGTGCCAGCAGCAGGGCGGGACAAGAGACCCAGTACTTC | CASSRAGQETQYF | . | TRBJ2-5 | TRBV7-9 | .
TGTGCCAGCTCAACCTATGGGAACACTGAAGCTTTCTTT | CASSTYGNTEAFF | . | TRBJ1-1 | TRBV18 | .
TGTGCCAGCAGTTTTAGTAGCGGGATAGTTGACACCGGGGAGCTGTTTTTT | CASSFSSGIVDTGELFF | . | TRBJ2-2 | TRBV27 | TRBD2
TGCAGCGTCGGAGGAGAGGACAGGGTGAACATTCAGTACTTC | CSVGGEDRVNIQYF | . | TRBJ2-4 | TRBV29-1 | TRBD1
TGTGCCAGCAGTGCAACAGGGGGGGTTCCCTGGCAGTACTTC | CASSATGGVPWQYF | . | TRBJ2-7 | TRBV6-2/TRBV6-3 | .
TGTGCCACCAGTGAGCCCCAGGGGTCCCAAGAGACCCAGTACTTC | CATSEPQGSQETQYF | . | TRBJ2-5 | TRBV24-1 | .
TGTGCCAGCTCACCGTCCCTAGTAAACACCGGGGAGCTGTTTTTT | CASSPSLVNTGELFF | once | TRBJ2-2 | TRBV18 | .
TGTGCCAGCAGCCCAGGACTAGCTGGTGGGGAGCTGTTTTTT | CASSPGLAGGELFF | . | TRBJ2-2 | TRBV9 | TRBD2
TGTGCCAGCAGCATCGGACTAGCGGGCGTCCAAGAGACCCAGTACTTC | CASSIGLAGVQETQYF | . | TRBJ2-5 | TRBV7-9 | TRBD2
TGTGCCACCAGGATGACAGGCCGGACTGAAGCTTTCTTT | CATRMTGRTEAFF | . | TRBJ1-1 | TRBV24-1 | .
TGTGCCAGCAGCACCGGGACTAGCGGGACCAATGAGCAGTTCTTC | CASSTGTSGTNEQFF | . | TRBJ2-1 | TRBV5-8 | TRBD2
TGTGCCAGCAGCTTGGCTAGCACAGATACGCAGTATTTT | CASSLASTDTQYF | once | TRBJ2-3 | TRBV7-2 | .
TGCGCCAGCAGCACGACTAGCGGGATACCAAACTACGAGCAGTACTTC | CASSTTSGIPNYEQYF | . | TRBJ2-7 | TRBV5-1 | TRBD2
TGTGCCAGCAGCATATCACAAACAGGGACTTCACCCCTCCACTTT | CASSISQTGTSPLHF | . | TRBJ1-6 | TRBV6-5 | .
TGTGCCAGCAGCCTCGAGAGACAGGGTGGGACCTACGAGCAGTACTTC | CASSLERQGGTYEQYF | . | TRBJ2-7 | TRBV28 | TRBD1
TGTGCCAGCAGCCCAACCTTAAACTATGGCTACACCTTC | CASSPTLNYGYTF | once | TRBJ1-2 | TRBV9 | .
TGTGCCAGCAGCGTAACGGGTCGGGCCTACAATGAGCAGTTCTTC | CASSVTGRAYNEQFF | . | TRBJ2-1 | TRBV9 | .
TGTGCCAGCTCACCGGAGTGGGATGCCAAAAACATTCAGTACTTC | CASSPEWDAKNIQYF | once | TRBJ2-4 | TRBV18 | .
TGTGCCAGCTCACCTTTGGACAGGGGCGAAAATTCACCCCTCCACTTT | CASSPLDRGENSPLHF | . | TRBJ1-6 | TRBV18 | TRBD1
TGTGCCAGTAGTACTAGGGACAGAGACTATAGCAATCAGCCCCAGCATTTT | CASSTRDRDYSNQPQHF | . | TRBJ1-5 | TRBV19 | TRBD1
TGTGCCAGTAGTACCCTCGCCGGGACAGGGAACACTGAAGCTTTCTTT | CASSTLAGTGNTEAFF | . | TRBJ1-1 | TRBV19 | TRBD1
TGTGCCAGCCGGGGGGAGGGTAATTCACCCCTCCACTTT | CASRGEGNSPLHF | once | TRBJ1-6 | TRBV28 | .
TGCGCCAGCAGTGAGTCGAACTGGGGGGCAGATACGCAGTATTTT | CASSESNWGADTQYF | . | TRBJ2-3 | TRBV10-1 | .
TGTGCCAGCAGCCAAGATAATCTAGTAACCTTCGACAATGAGCAGTTCTTC | CASSQDNLVTFDNEQFF | . | TRBJ2-1 | TRBV4-2 | .
TGCGCCAGCAGCGCGTATGGGGGCTCCTACGAGCAGTACTTC | CASSAYGGSYEQYF | . | TRBJ2-7 | TRBV5-1 | .
TGTGCCAGCAGCCAGGTTAGCGGGATTGTTTACGAGCAGTACTTC | CASSQVSGIVYEQYF | . | TRBJ2-7 | TRBV4-2 | TRBD2
TGCAGCGTTGCTAGCGGGAGCACAGATACGCAGTATTTT | CSVASGSTDTQYF | . | TRBJ2-3 | TRBV29-1 | TRBD2
TGCAGCGCTCAGTCACAAGGAAGGGGAACCCTCTACGAGCAGTACTTC | CSAQSQGRGTLYEQYF | . | TRBJ2-7 | TRBV29-1 | .
TGTGCCATCGGGTCTGGGGGGCATCAGCCCCAGCATTTT | CAIGSGGHQPQHF | . | TRBJ1-5 | TRBV10-3 | .
TGTGCCAGTAGATCTCAGGAGAGGGTAGGCTATGGCTACACCTTC | CASRSQERVGYGYTF | once | TRBJ1-2 | TRBV19 | .
TGTGCCAGCAGCTTGATCGCAGATACGCAGTATTTT | CASSLIADTQYF | . | TRBJ2-3 | TRBV5-4 | .
TGTGCCCTAGGTAGCCCACCGGAAGAGACCCAGTACTTC | CALGSPPEETQYF | . | TRBJ2-5 | TRBV2 | .
TGTGCCAGCAGCTCCTTCCCCCCCGGGCGGGACACCGGGGAGCTGTTTTTT | CASSSFPPGRDTGELFF | . | TRBJ2-2 | TRBV12-1 | .
TGTGCCAGCAGCCCCCCGGGACAGGGGGCTTTAAGCAATCAGCCCCAGCATTTT | CASSPPGQGALSNQPQHF | . | TRBJ1-5 | TRBV7-9 | TRBD1
TGTGCCAGCAGAAAAGGGACAGTCACTGAAGCTTTCTTT | CASRKGTVTEAFF | . | TRBJ1-1 | TRBV28 | TRBD1
TGTGCCAGCAGTGAGCAGGGTTTAATGAACACTGAAGCTTTCTTT | CASSEQGLMNTEAFF | . | TRBJ1-1 | TRBV6-1 | .
TGTGCCATCAGTGAGCGGTTCCGGGACAGGGTCGGGAATGAGCAGTTCTTC | CAISERFRDRVGNEQFF | . | TRBJ2-1 | TRBV10-3 | TRBD1
TGTGCTAGTGGTTTGGACACTAGCTACGAGCAGTACTTC | CASGLDTSYEQYF | . | TRBJ2-7 | TRBV12-5 | .
TGTGCCAGTAGCCCGAAGGGGGGACTAGGCACAGATACGCAGTATTTT | CASSPKGGLGTDTQYF | . | TRBJ2-3 | TRBV19 | TRBD2
TGTGCCAGTAGTATAGCAGGGACGAGGGACACTGAAGCTTTCTTT | CASSIAGTRDTEAFF | . | TRBJ1-1 | TRBV19 | .
. | CAWTTGFGDGYTF | medium-sized | TRBJ1-2 | TRBV30 | .
TGTGCCAGCAGCTTGATGGGCGGCTACGAGCAGTACTTC | CASSLMGGYEQYF | . | TRBJ2-7 | TRBV5-4 | .
TGTGCCATCAGGGGCGGGGCGGGGACGGCTAACTATGGCTACACCTTC | CAIRGGAGTANYGYTF | . | TRBJ1-2 | TRBV10-3 | .
TGTGCCAGCAGCCAAGACGTAGCGGGTTCTAGCACAGATACGCAGTATTTT | CASSQDVAGSSTDTQYF | . | TRBJ2-3 | TRBV4-2 | TRBD2
TGTGCCAGCCCTCGGAGGGGATATAGCAATCAGCCCCAGCATTTT | CASPRRGYSNQPQHF | . | TRBJ1-5 | TRBV27 | .
TGCAGCGTTTACAGATCCGACCTCCGGGGGACAGATACGCAGTATTTT | CSVYRSDLRGTDTQYF | once | TRBJ2-3 | TRBV29-1 | .
TGTGCCAGCAGCTTAACTCGGCAGGGGGGTAATGAAAAACTGTTTTTT | CASSLTRQGGNEKLFF | . | TRBJ1-4 | TRBV11-2 | TRBD1
TGTGCCAGCAGCTTAGAGTTGACAGACCCCTACGAGCAGTACTTC | CASSLELTDPYEQYF | . | TRBJ2-7 | TRBV7-9 | .
TGTGCCATCAGGACTAGCGGGGGATCCTACGAGCAGTACTTC | CAIRTSGGSYEQYF | . | TRBJ2-7 | TRBV10-3 | TRBD2
TGCAGCGTTGCTAGCCGTACCAGCACAGATACGCAGTATTTT | CSVASRTSTDTQYF | . | TRBJ2-3 | TRBV29-1 | .
TGTGCCAGCAGTTTAGAGGACGGGGAGCTGTTTTTT | CASSLEDGELFF | . | TRBJ2-2 | TRBV12-3/TRBV12-4 | .
TGTGCCAGCAGTAATGGACTAGCGGGAGGGCCAGCAGATACGCAGTATTTT | CASSNGLAGGPADTQYF | . | TRBJ2-3 | TRBV2 | TRBD2